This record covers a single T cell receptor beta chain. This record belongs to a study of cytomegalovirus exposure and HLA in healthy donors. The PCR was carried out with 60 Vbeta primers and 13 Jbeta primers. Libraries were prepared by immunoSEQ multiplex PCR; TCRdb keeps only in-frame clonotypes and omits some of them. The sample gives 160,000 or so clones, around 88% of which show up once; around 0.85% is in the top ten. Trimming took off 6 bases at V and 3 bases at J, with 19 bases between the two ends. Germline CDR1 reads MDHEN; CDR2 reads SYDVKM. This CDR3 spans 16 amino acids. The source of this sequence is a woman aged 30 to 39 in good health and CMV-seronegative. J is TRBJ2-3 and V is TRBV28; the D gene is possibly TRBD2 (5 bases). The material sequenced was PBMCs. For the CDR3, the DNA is TGTGCCAGCAGGGAAGAGGCCCCGGGGTGGACAGATACGCAGTATTTT. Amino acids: CASREEAPGWTDTQYF.